Listed here are 18 T cell receptor beta chains from one sample, sequenced in a study of regulatory T cells in long-lasting Graves disease. Time point indicated: persistent/refractory GD, antithyroid drugs over 5 years with positive TRAb. RNA isolated from PBMCs was used to make the TCR library. Combining iRepertoire HTBI primers with Arm-PCR of CDR3 regions, the authors built TCR beta libraries. TCRdb reprocessed the multiplex PCR reads with MiXCR, giving one entry per CDR3 protein. The data show a few hundred thousand distinct CDR3 sequences, around 23% seen once. Sample: peripheral blood mononuclear cells (PBMCs), taken when the disease was refractory, from a patient treated with antithyroid drugs. These receptors were collected from a female donor with Graves disease.

This clonotype was observed once. With a far larger clone one base away, a read error is the likely cause. The chain links TRBV12-3 or TRBV12-4 to TRBJ2-7; D unresolved. Trimming took off 5 bases at V and 4 bases at J, with 18 bases between the two ends. The CDR3 is made up of 15 amino acids. Written as DNA, the CDR3 is TGTGCCAGCAGTGAACGGGCGGCTAGGCGGTACGAGCAGTACTTC. Translated: CASSERAARRYEQYF.

This clonotype has more than one count but fewer than ten. This chain joins TRBV28 and TRBJ1-1, with 7 nucleotides matching TRBD1. V trimming: 4 bases; J trimming: 4 bases; junction bases outside the gene matches: 15. The CDR3 loop spans 17 amino acids. CDR1 and CDR2 from the germline V gene are MDHEN and SYDVKM. For the CDR3, the DNA is TGTGCCAGCAGTTCTACCACGACAGGGAGGGTGATCACTGAAGCTTTCTTT. Its protein is CASSSTTTGRVITEAFF.

Comments on this clonotype: An end of the junction does not agree with germline; a read error may underlie this. The rearrangement joins TRBV7-7 to TRBJ2-2, with D unclear. The CDR3 totals 14 residues. The germline V gene has CDR1 SSHAT and CDR2 FNYEAQ (reference sequence). Here the CDR3 reads CASSLTWNTGELFF. In nucleotides, the CDR3 is TGTGCTAGCAGCTTAACTTGGAACACCGGGGAGCTGTTTTTT.

The chain carries TRBV20-1 and TRBJ2-2; 12 positions agree with TRBD2. CDR1 and CDR2 from the germline V gene are DFQATT and SNEGSKA (reference sequence). With V trimmed by 6 bases and J by 3 bases, 14 bases remained unmatched. The CDR3 is 18 residues long. The CDR3 sequence: CSAEPASGRARDTGELFF. CDR3 DNA sequence: TGCAGTGCCGAGCCGGCTAGCGGGAGGGCCAGGGACACCGGGGAGCTGTTTTTT.

The chain links TRBV19 to TRBJ1-5; a weak D match, TRBD1 (6 bases). Per the germline V gene, CDR1 is LNHDA and CDR2 is SQIVND (reference sequence). V lost 4 bases to trimming and J lost 1 base, with 17 bases between them. This CDR3 is 17 amino acids long. CDR3 bases: TGTGCCAGTAGTACCGCCTTCGGGGGGGCCAGCAATCAGCCCCAGCATTTT. Encoded protein: CASSTAFGGASNQPQHF.

This clonotype was seen repeatedly, ten times or more. The rearrangement uses TRBV28 and TRBJ2-7, with 8 nucleotides matching TRBD1. The V and J ends lost 5 bases and 3 bases, in that order; junction bases with no gene match: 6. There are 14 residues in the CDR3. CDR1 is MDHEN, CDR2 SYDVKM, per germline. In DNA form, the CDR3 reads TGTGCCAGCAGTCGTTGGGACAGGTTCTACGAGCAGTACTTC. Translated: CASSRWDRFYEQYF.

There are many counts of this clonotype. This chain links TRBV11-2 with TRBJ2-7; D might be TRBD2 (6 bases). The CDR3 sequence is 15 residues long. Germline V lookup: CDR1 SGHAT, CDR2 FQNNGV. Trimming pared 2 bases from V and 3 bases from J, leaving 14 bases between. CDR3 region: CASSLNPGVSYEQYF. The DNA of the CDR3 is TGTGCCAGCAGCTTAAACCCGGGGGTGAGCTACGAGCAGTACTTC.

The sample holds many counts of this clonotype. V gene TRBV28 combines with J gene TRBJ2-7; 8 bases are a match to TRBD1. The J segment lost 3 bases and the V segment lost 6 bases, leaving 4 bases of the junction unmatched. Germline values: CDR1 MDHEN, CDR2 SYDVKM. The CDR3 consists of 13 residues. The CDR3 is CASRDRGFYEQYF. CDR3 bases: TGTGCCAGCAGAGACAGGGGTTTCTACGAGCAGTACTTC. The variable domain in full, with the rest retrieved from reference TRBV28 and TRBJ2-7, is DVKVTQSSRYLVKRTGEKVFLECVQDMDHENMFWYRQDPGLGLRLIYFSYDVKMKEKGDIPEGYSVSREKKERFSLILESASTNQTSMYLCASRDRGFYEQYFGPGTRLTVT.

At least ten counts were recorded for this clonotype. V is TRBV6-5 and J is TRBJ2-7, with 8 bases fitting TRBD1. The trim removed 2 bases at V and 4 bases at J, leaving 4 bases unmatched. The CDR3 has 14 amino acids. Germline V gene sequence: CDR1 MNHEY, CDR2 SVGAGI. The CDR3 coding sequence is TGTGCCAGCAGTTACCGCACAGGGGGATACGAGCAGTACTTC. This codes for CASSYRTGGYEQYF.

This clonotype was detected ten times or more. This rearrangement joins TRBV7-2 to TRBJ2-2, with D uncertain. V was pared by 5 bases and J by 4 bases, with 14 bases between. CDR3 length: 15 residues. In germline, CDR1 is SGHTA, CDR2 FQGNSA. The CDR3 nucleotides read TGTGCCAGCAGCACCCTTTTAGGAGCCACCGGGGAGCTGTTTTTT. Encoded protein: CASSTLLGATGELFF.

This clonotype has ten or more counts. The chain uses TRBV2 and TRBJ2-7; 12 nucleotides line up with TRBD1. CDR1 is SNHLY and CDR2 is FYNNEI in the germline V gene. The ends lost 6 bases at V and 7 bases at J; junction bases unmatched: 7. The CDR3 is made up of 14 amino acids. CDR3 DNA sequence: TGTGCCAGCAGACCGGGACAGGGGGCTGGGGAGCAGTACTTC. As protein: CASRPGQGAGEQYF.

This clonotype appeared many times. V usage is TRBV27 and J usage is TRBJ2-7; 11 positions agree with TRBD2. V was pared by 6 bases and J by 1 base, with 5 bases of the junction left unmatched. The CDR3 contains 15 residues. Per the germline V gene, CDR1 is MNHEY and CDR2 is SMNVEV (reference sequence). This CDR3 is CASRPIAGGSYEQYF. The CDR3 coding sequence is TGTGCCAGCAGGCCTATAGCGGGAGGGTCCTACGAGCAGTACTTC.

The table lists this clonotype with many counts. The chain has TRBV2 and TRBJ2-5; D call uncertain. From germline, CDR1 is SNHLY and CDR2 FYNNEI. The V end was cut by 2 bases, the J end by 4 bases, with 14 bases between. This CDR3 is built from 15 residues. The CDR3 region is CASSEPTAAGETQYF. CDR3 DNA sequence: TGTGCCAGCAGTGAACCCACAGCCGCCGGAGAGACCCAGTACTTC.

V gene TRBV20-1 combines with J gene TRBJ2-7, with 12 nucleotides matching TRBD2. Germline CDR1 reads DFQATT; CDR2 reads SNEGSKA (reference sequence). V trimming: 5 bases; J trimming: 3 bases; junction bases outside the gene matches: 5. This CDR3 spans 14 amino acids. The CDR3 region has the DNA TGCAGTGCTGGCCGACTAGCGGGAGTCTACGAGCAGTACTTC. This gives the protein CSAGRLAGVYEQYF.

The chain is built from TRBV7-8 and TRBJ2-7; D not certain. V was clipped by 5 bases and J by 1 base, with 6 bases between them. The CDR3 is 12 amino acids. CDR1 and CDR2 from the germline V gene are SGHVS and FQNEAQ. CDR3 residues: CASSGFSYEQYF. For the CDR3, the DNA is TGTGCCAGCAGCGGATTTTCCTACGAGCAGTACTTC. The full variable domain, completed using reference TRBV7-8 and TRBJ2-7, is GAGVSQSPRYKVAKRGQDVALRCDPISGHVSLFWYQQALGQGPEFLTYFQNEAQLDKSGLPSDRFFAERPEGSVSTLKIQRTQQEDSAVYLCASSGFSYEQYFGPGTRLTVT.

The rearrangement joins TRBV9 to TRBJ2-1; no firm D call. The CDR3 is 15 amino acids. From germline, CDR1 is SGDLS and CDR2 YYNGEE. Trimming took 4 bases from V and 4 from J, leaving 15 bases between them. The CDR3 loop is CASSPAGGSYNEQFF. CDR3 coding DNA: TGTGCCAGCAGCCCCGCCGGCGGAAGTTACAATGAGCAGTTCTTC.

This chain joins TRBV7-2 and TRBJ2-7; D uncertain. V lost 4 bases to trimming and J lost 0 bases, with 10 bases between them. The CDR3 contains 14 residues. Germline CDR1 SGHTA, CDR2 FQGNSA. This chain's CDR3 is CASSSGPYSYEQYF. The CDR3 DNA reads as TGTGCCAGCAGCTCCGGTCCGTACTCCTACGAGCAGTACTTC.

This clonotype was picked up a small number of times. The CDR3 DNA is TGTGCCAGCAGCGTAGATGTGATTGGCACATATGGCTACACCTTC. Translating gives CASSVDVIGTYGYTF. The rearrangement uses TRBV9 and TRBJ1-2; D unresolved. The CDR3 is made up of 15 amino acids. The V gene lost 0 bases and the J gene lost 5 bases, with 14 bases spanning the gap. The germline gives CDR1 SGDLS, CDR2 YYNGEE.